A selection of T cell receptor beta chains follows, all from one sample in a study of blood T cell repertoires in COVID-19. Assay: immunoSEQ multiplex PCR; the TCRdb copy retains only in-frame clones and omits some. The sample includes around 120,000 clones, around 89% of them seen just once. The specimen sequenced was peripheral blood. All receptors derive from a human donor in a cohort sampled during active COVID-19. Each CDR3 is given with its conserved first and last residue. The D gene is left open where the match is weak. Size is stated for part of the rows, as once, few or many counts, or as a class when the clone is expanded.

clone_size	j_call	v_call	cdr3_length	d_call	cdr3_aa	cdr3_nt
NA	TRBJ2-5	TRBV19	13	NA	CASSNSGQETQYF	TGTGCCAGTAGTAATAGCGGACAAGAGACCCAGTACTTC
NA	TRBJ2-2	TRBV14	15	NA	CASRKTGVNTGELFF	TGTGCCAGCAGAAAGACGGGAGTTAACACCGGGGAGCTGTTTTTT
NA	TRBJ2-3	TRBV4-1	16	TRBD2	CASSQRTGGTTDTQYF	TGCGCCAGCAGCCAACGCACGGGAGGGACCACAGATACGCAGTATTTT
once	TRBJ2-3	TRBV5-5	16	TRBD2	CASSFILAGSGDTQYF	TGTGCCAGCAGCTTTATACTAGCGGGGTCGGGGGATACGCAGTATTTT
NA	TRBJ2-2	TRBV7-9	14	NA	CASSFQANTGELFF	TGTGCCAGCAGCTTTCAGGCCAACACCGGGGAGCTGTTTTTT
NA	TRBJ1-3	TRBV5-1	13	NA	CASSTSSGNTIYF	TGCGCCAGCAGTACAAGCTCTGGAAACACCATATATTTT
NA	TRBJ2-7	TRBV6-2/TRBV6-3	12	NA	CASSQRTTEQYF	TGTGCCAGCAGCCAAAGGACTACCGAGCAGTACTTC
once	TRBJ2-5	TRBV4-1	14	NA	CASSPSPGSETQYF	TGCGCCAGCAGCCCCTCTCCGGGGTCAGAGACCCAGTACTTC
NA	TRBJ1-1	TRBV18	14	TRBD1	CASSLTGKDTEAFF	TGTGCCAGCTCGTTGACAGGGAAGGACACTGAAGCTTTCTTT
once	TRBJ2-7	TRBV14	16	TRBD1	CASSLTLGQGRYEQYF	TGTGCCAGCAGCCTAACCTTGGGACAGGGGAGGTACGAGCAGTACTTC